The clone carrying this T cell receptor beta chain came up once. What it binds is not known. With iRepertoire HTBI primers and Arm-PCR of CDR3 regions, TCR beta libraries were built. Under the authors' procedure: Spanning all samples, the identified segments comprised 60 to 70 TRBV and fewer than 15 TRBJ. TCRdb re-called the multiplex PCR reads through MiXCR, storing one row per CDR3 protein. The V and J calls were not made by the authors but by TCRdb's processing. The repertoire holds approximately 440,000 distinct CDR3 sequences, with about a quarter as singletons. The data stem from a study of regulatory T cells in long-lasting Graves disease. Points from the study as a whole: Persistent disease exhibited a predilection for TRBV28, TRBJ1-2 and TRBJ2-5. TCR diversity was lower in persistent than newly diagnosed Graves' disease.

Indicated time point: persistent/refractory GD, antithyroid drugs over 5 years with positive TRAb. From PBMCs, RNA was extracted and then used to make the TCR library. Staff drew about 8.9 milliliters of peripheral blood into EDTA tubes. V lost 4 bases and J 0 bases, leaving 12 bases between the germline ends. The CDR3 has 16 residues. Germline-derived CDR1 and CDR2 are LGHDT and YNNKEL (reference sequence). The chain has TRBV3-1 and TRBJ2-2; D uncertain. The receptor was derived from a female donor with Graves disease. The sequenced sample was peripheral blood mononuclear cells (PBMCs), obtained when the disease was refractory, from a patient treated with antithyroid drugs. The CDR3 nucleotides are TGTGCCAGCAGCCTGAGAAATGGGGCGAACACCGGGGAGCTGTTTTTT. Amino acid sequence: CASSLRNGANTGELFF.